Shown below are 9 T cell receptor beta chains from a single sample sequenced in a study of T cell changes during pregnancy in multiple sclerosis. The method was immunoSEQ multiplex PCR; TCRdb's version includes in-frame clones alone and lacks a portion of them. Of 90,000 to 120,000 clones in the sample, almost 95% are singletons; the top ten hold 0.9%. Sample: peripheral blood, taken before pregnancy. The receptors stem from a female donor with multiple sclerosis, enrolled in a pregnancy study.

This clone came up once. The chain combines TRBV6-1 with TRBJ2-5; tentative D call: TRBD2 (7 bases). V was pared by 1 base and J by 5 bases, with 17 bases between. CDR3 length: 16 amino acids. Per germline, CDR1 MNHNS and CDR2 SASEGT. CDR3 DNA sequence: TGTGCCAGCAGTGAAGGTTGGGTCGGGGGGCAGGAGACCCAGTACTTC. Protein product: CASSEGWVGGQETQYF.

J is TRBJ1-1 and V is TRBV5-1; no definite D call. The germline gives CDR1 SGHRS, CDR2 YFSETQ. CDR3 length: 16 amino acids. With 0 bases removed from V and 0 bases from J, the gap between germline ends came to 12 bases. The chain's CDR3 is CASSLDNHIMNTEAFF. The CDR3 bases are TGCGCCAGCAGCTTGGACAACCACATCATGAACACTGAAGCTTTCTTT.

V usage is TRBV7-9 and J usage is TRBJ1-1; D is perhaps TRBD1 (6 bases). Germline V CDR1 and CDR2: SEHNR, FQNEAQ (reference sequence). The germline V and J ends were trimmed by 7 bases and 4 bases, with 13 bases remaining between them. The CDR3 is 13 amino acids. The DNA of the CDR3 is TGTGCCAGCACCCCCCCAGGGGTCACTGAAGCTTTCTTT. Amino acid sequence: CASTPPGVTEAFF.

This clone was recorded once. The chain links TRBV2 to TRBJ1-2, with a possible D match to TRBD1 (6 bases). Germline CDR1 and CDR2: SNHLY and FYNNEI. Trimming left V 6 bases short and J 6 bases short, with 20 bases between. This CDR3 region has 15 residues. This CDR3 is CASRLGQGVGNGYTF. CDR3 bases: TGTGCCAGCAGGCTGGGACAAGGGGTGGGAAATGGCTACACCTTC.

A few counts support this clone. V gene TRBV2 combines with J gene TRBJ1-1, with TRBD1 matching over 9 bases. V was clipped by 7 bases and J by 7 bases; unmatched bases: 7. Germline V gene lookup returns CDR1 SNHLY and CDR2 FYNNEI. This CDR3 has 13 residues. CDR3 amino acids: CASKYTGGSEAFF. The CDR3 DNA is TGTGCCAGCAAATACACAGGGGGCAGTGAAGCTTTCTTT.

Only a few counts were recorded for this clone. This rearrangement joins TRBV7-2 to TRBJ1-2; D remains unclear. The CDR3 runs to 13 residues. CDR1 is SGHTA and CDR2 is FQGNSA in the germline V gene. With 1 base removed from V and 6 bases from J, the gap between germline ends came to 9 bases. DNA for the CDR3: TGTGCCAGCAGCTTAGGAGCCTTCGATGGCTACACCTTC. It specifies CASSLGAFDGYTF.

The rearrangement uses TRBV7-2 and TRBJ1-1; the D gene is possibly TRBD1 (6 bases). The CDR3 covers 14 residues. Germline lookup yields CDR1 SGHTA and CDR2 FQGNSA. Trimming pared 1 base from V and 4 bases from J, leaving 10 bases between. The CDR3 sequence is CASSLGMGATEAFF. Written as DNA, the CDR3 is TGTGCCAGCAGCTTAGGCATGGGGGCCACTGAAGCTTTCTTT.

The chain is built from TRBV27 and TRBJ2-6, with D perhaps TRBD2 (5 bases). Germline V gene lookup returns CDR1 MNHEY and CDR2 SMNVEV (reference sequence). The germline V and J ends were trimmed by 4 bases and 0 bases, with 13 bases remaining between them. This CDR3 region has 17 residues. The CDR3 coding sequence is TGTGCCAGCAGTTCTGGGAGTAGGACCTCTGGGGCCAACGTCCTGACTTTC. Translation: CASSSGSRTSGANVLTF.

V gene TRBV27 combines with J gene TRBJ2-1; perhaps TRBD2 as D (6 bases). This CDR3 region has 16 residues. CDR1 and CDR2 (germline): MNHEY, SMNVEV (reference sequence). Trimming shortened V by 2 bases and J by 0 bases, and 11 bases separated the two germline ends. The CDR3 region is CASSLLAFSSYNEQFF. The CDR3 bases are TGTGCCAGCAGTTTACTAGCGTTCAGCTCCTACAATGAGCAGTTCTTC.